The rows below give T cell receptor beta chains drawn from one sample of a study of shared clonotypes between healthy human individuals. The assay was immunoSEQ multiplex PCR, and TCRdb's table has in-frame clones only and misses some. This table holds about 600,000 clones, nearly 97% found once. The specimen was naive CD8+ T cells sorted from blood. The receptor source for this set is a woman between 25 and 40 years old in good health. The CDR3 runs from the conserved cysteine through the conserved F or W. The order of the fields is clone size, J gene, D gene, V gene, CDR3 DNA, CDR3 protein. D genes are given only for firm matches. Clone size is not always given. Where it is, it says once, few, many or a class for expanded clones.

>once|TRBJ1-1|TRBD1|TRBV9
TGTGCCAGCAGCGCACTGACAGGGGCCCCTTTCTTT
CASSALTGAPFF
>NA|TRBJ1-2|TRBD1|TRBV23-1
TGCGCCAGCAGTCATCGAAGGGGGCGAGACTATGGCTACACCTTC
CASSHRRGRDYGYTF
>NA|TRBJ1-5|NA|TRBV19
TGTGCCAGTAGTATCGGGGATAGCAATCAGCCCCAGCATTTT
CASSIGDSNQPQHF
>NA|TRBJ2-7|TRBD1|TRBV11-1
TGTGCCAGCAGCCTAGACAGGGGGATCCCCCTCGAGCAGTACTTC
CASSLDRGIPLEQYF
>few|TRBJ1-1|TRBD1|TRBV2
TGTGCCAGCAGTACCGGGACAGGGCTTCCTGAAGCTTTCTTT
CASSTGTGLPEAFF
>NA|TRBJ2-3|TRBD2|TRBV7-9
TGTGCCAGCAGCGGCGGACTAGCGGGAGGGGGAGATACGCAGTATTTT
CASSGGLAGGGDTQYF
>NA|TRBJ2-7|NA|TRBV5-6
TGTGCCAGCAGCTTTGGTGTCGGGGGCGAGCAGTACTTC
CASSFGVGGEQYF
>NA|TRBJ2-7|NA|TRBV27
TGTGCCAGCAGTTTTGGCCGAGCCTACGAGCAGTACTTC
CASSFGRAYEQYF
>few|TRBJ1-5|NA|TRBV15
TGTGCCACCAGCAAGAACAGTCTCAATCAGCCCCAGCATTTT
CATSKNSLNQPQHF
>NA|TRBJ2-7|TRBD1|TRBV6-5
TGTGCCAGCAGTTTATCCGGGACAGGGGCCTACGAGCAGTACTTC
CASSLSGTGAYEQYF
>NA|TRBJ2-2|TRBD2|TRBV14
TGTGCCAGCAGCCAAGATCGGACTAGCGGGAGGGCCGGGTTATCCGGGGAGCTGTTTTTT
CASSQDRTSGRAGLSGELFF
>NA|TRBJ2-1|TRBD1|TRBV6-1
TGTGCCAGCTGTACTACAGGGGGCATGAATGAGCAGTTCTTC
CASCTTGGMNEQFF
>NA|TRBJ2-7|NA|TRBV5-4
TGTGCCAGCAGCTTGGGCGGCTCTACCTACGAGCAGTACTTC
CASSLGGSTYEQYF
>NA|TRBJ1-4|NA|TRBV7-9
TGTGCCAGCAGCTTAGAAGAGGGAGTTGAAAAACTGTTTTTT
CASSLEEGVEKLFF
>NA|TRBJ1-3|NA|TRBV7-9
TGTGCCAGCAGCTTAGCAGGCCAGCTCCGAAACACCATATATTTT
CASSLAGQLRNTIYF
>NA|TRBJ2-2|TRBD1|TRBV6-1
TGTGCCAGCAGTGAAGCGGAACAGGGGGTATGGAACACCGGGGAGCTGTTTTTT
CASSEAEQGVWNTGELFF
>NA|TRBJ2-5|TRBD2|TRBV28
TGTGCCAGCAGTTGCGTCGAGACTAGCGGGACTGAAGAGACCCAGTACTTC
CASSCVETSGTEETQYF
>NA|TRBJ2-7|NA|TRBV7-2
TGTGCCAGCAGCTTAACGTACGAGCAGTACTTC
CASSLTYEQYF
>NA|TRBJ1-1|TRBD1|TRBV19
TGTGCCAGTAGTCTCCCCCGGGACAGTCTTTTTGCTTTCTTT
CASSLPRDSLFAFF
>NA|TRBJ2-7|TRBD2|TRBV2
TGTGCCAGCAGTATCTTCGGACTAGCGGACAAGGACGAGCAGTACTTC
CASSIFGLADKDEQYF
>NA|TRBJ1-5|TRBD1|TRBV23-1
TGCGCCAGCAGGGAGACAGGGGATCAGCCCCAGCATTTT
CASRETGDQPQHF
>NA|TRBJ2-7|NA|TRBV27
TGTGCCAGCAGTTTTTTCGGCTCCCACGAGCAGTACTTC
CASSFFGSHEQYF
>NA|TRBJ2-7|NA|TRBV6-5
TGTGCCAGCAGTTACGAGCAGAACTACGAGCAGTACTTC
CASSYEQNYEQYF
>NA|TRBJ1-2|NA|TRBV7-9
TGTGCCAGCAGCTTAGGCGTAGGCTATGGCTACACCTTC
CASSLGVGYGYTF
>NA|TRBJ2-7|TRBD2|TRBV11-1
TGTGCCAGCAGCACACTAGCGGGAGGGCTCAAGGTCTACGAGCAGTACTTC
CASSTLAGGLKVYEQYF
>NA|TRBJ2-7|NA|TRBV28
TGTGCCAGCAGTCCCCCGGAGCGGAGCCCCTACGAGCAGTACTTC
CASSPPERSPYEQYF
>NA|TRBJ2-3|TRBD2|TRBV29-1
TGCAGCGTTGCCCCCCTAGCGGTGAAAAATACGCAGTATTTT
CSVAPLAVKNTQYF
>NA|TRBJ2-7|TRBD1|TRBV27
TGTGCCAGCAGTTTGAAGGGACAGTTCTACGAGCAGTACTTC
CASSLKGQFYEQYF
>NA|TRBJ1-2|TRBD1|TRBV5-1
TGCGCCAGCAGCAGAAACCTACCGGGACAGGGGCGAGGCTACACCTTC
CASSRNLPGQGRGYTF
>NA|TRBJ1-2|NA|TRBV27
TGTGCCAGCAGTTTGAGGGGAATTGGTGGCTACACCTTC
CASSLRGIGGYTF
>NA|TRBJ2-2|NA|TRBV4-1
TGCGCCAGCAGCCAAGATTCGGCCGGGGAGCTGTTTTTT
CASSQDSAGELFF
>NA|TRBJ2-3|TRBD2|TRBV27
TGTGCCAGCAGTCGGACTAGCGGGATCTCAGATACGCAGTATTTT
CASSRTSGISDTQYF
>NA|TRBJ2-7|TRBD1|TRBV27
TGTGCCAGCAGTTTGACAGGGCCCCTCGAGCAGTACTTC
CASSLTGPLEQYF
>NA|TRBJ2-2|NA|TRBV6-6
TGTGCCACCGAGGGCAACACCGGGGAGCTGTTTTTT
CATEGNTGELFF
>NA|TRBJ2-3|TRBD2|TRBV7-8
TGTGCCAGCAGCCCCCTAGGGGGTGGACTAGCGGCAGATACGCAGTATTTT
CASSPLGGGLAADTQYF
>NA|TRBJ2-5|TRBD2|TRBV29-1
TGCAGCGCCACTAGCGGATGGGACTGGGAGACCCAGTACTTC
CSATSGWDWETQYF
>NA|TRBJ1-2|NA|TRBV9
TGTGCCAGCAGCGTAGGGGAGGCCGGATACTATGGCTACACCTTC
CASSVGEAGYYGYTF
>NA|TRBJ2-7|TRBD1|TRBV27
TGTGCCAGCAGTGGGACAGCGTCCTCCTACGAGCAGTACTTC
CASSGTASSYEQYF
>NA|TRBJ1-1|NA|TRBV9
TGTGCCAGCAGCGTAGCTTTCACGGCGGGGACTGAAGCTTTCTTT
CASSVAFTAGTEAFF
>NA|TRBJ2-7|NA|TRBV9
TGTGCCAGCAGCGTAGGTGGTTCGACCTACGAGCAGTACTTC
CASSVGGSTYEQYF
>NA|TRBJ1-1|NA|TRBV13
TGTGCCAGCAGCTTAGGTGGGTCGCGGCCTGAAGCTTTCTTT
CASSLGGSRPEAFF
>NA|TRBJ2-7|TRBD2|TRBV5-4
TGTGCCATCGGGAATAGCGGGAGGGGTAGCGAGCAGTACTTC
CAIGNSGRGSEQYF
>NA|TRBJ1-4|NA|TRBV11-2
TGTGCCAGCAGGGGGGGCGAGACTAATGAAAAACTGTTTTTT
CASRGGETNEKLFF
>NA|TRBJ2-5|NA|TRBV9
TGTGCCAGCAGCGCCGGGGGCAGGGTCTCAGAGACCCAGTACTTC
CASSAGGRVSETQYF
>NA|TRBJ1-5|NA|TRBV6-1
TGTGCCAGCAGTGAAGCGCTTCTGGTTCAGCCCCAGCATTTT
CASSEALLVQPQHF